This T cell receptor (beta chain) comes out of a study of human T cells and chemical hapten exposure. About the study: After 6 days, upper back 0.01% DPC patch tests were scored.

This clonotype showed up many times. What it binds is unknown. Sample time point: pre-sensitization, week 0. Treatment meaning: therapeutic diphenylcyclopropenone sensitization with weekly scalp DPC. Under the authors' procedure: Approximately 99,000 TCRs per sample was the median, with a range of 23,224 to 690,600. TCRdb reanalysed the RACE reads using MiXCR and keeps one entry per CDR3 protein. The V and J calls were not made by the authors but by TCRdb's processing. The table has 300,000 to 450,000 distinct CDR3 sequences, 5.1% seen once. Study-wide findings and caveats: Significantly more large CDR3 similarity clusters were formed by expanded TCRs than by controls.

The material sequenced was whole blood, taken in connection with sensitization to the hapten diphenylcyclopropenone (DPC). The receptor was isolated from a woman in her forties or fifties with alopecia areata. Some clones in this sample may be carry-over from other donors' samples.

The CDR3 loop is CASSVGSVMNTEAFF. The DNA of the CDR3 is TGTGCCAGCAGCGTAGGCTCGGTAATGAACACTGAAGCTTTCTTT. The chain links TRBV9 to TRBJ1-1; D remains unclear. Germline-derived CDR1 and CDR2 are SGDLS and YYNGEE. The CDR3 spans 15 residues. Trimming stripped 0 bases from V and 0 bases from J, with 9 bases between.